This is a list of T cell receptor beta chains from one sample in a study of blood T cell repertoires in COVID-19. The protocol was immunoSEQ multiplex PCR, while the TCRdb copy is restricted to in-frame clones and leaves out a portion. The table lists around 130,000 clones, around 82% of them singletons. Sequencing was done on a sample of peripheral blood. The receptors were sampled from a human donor in a cohort sampled during active COVID-19. CDR3s leave out the opening cysteine and the closing phenylalanine or tryptophan.

v_call cdr3_aa
TRBV15 ATSRERNYGYT
TRBV5-4 ASSVKVAPTNEQY
TRBV29-1 SVDKRGGSDTGELF
TRBV6-4 ASRSLHRQGNQPQH
TRBV12-2 ASRSGPYTDTQY
TRBV7-9 ASSPQQGLHTEAF
TRBV7-2 ASSLNPSGPQH
TRBV20-1 SASVRGWNTGELF
TRBV11-1 ASSSGGAKNIQY
TRBV29-1 SLGLSVRNEQF
TRBV7-9 ASSSTRGTEAF
TRBV19 ASSIAGAYEQY
TRBV3-1/TRBV3-2 ASSQQSREGTQY
TRBV5-4 ASSLRTSGNYEQY
TRBV6-5 ASRTGGTGANVLT
TRBV9 ASSVGGGTYEQY
TRBV10-3 ATGNGLAGTETQY
TRBV5-4 ASSLGVAEYNEQF
TRBV29-1 SGARQGPYGYT
TRBV19 ASRPPQAVDGYT
TRBV19 ASRKTSGGYSYEQY
TRBV4-1 ASSQVTGSTGNQPQH
TRBV5-1 ASSQRGSSTDTQY
TRBV28 ASSLGGTGIQETQY
TRBV9 ASSPRTGTSGGLSYNEQF
TRBV21-1 ASSKFGTSGVGNTGELF
TRBV5-1 ASSWNRVGMFKYTEAF
TRBV11-2 ASSYRDRVKDTQY
TRBV7-9 ASRKDTGGYDYEQY
TRBV19 ASNSGQGGQETQY
TRBV18 ASSPRGQSNTGELF
TRBV27 ASSTWTGAVHEQY
TRBV6-5 ASSYGQLGSEQY
TRBV19 ASSGGLAGGITETQY
TRBV9 ASSVGPSGGSTDTQY
TRBV9 ASSHGGQGAGNTIY
TRBV18 ASSPVRSSGANVLT
TRBV28 ASTYRDRPTYEQY
TRBV6-5 ASSASGGPIETQY
TRBV7-7 ASSLGQGNEQY
TRBV5-1 ASSVGTSGGTQY
TRBV25-1 ASRETGFNQPQH
TRBV7-6 ASSFPLRGITDTQY
TRBV9 ASSVAAGKAYEQY
TRBV19 ASSLYPGQVNEKLF
TRBV29-1 SAIRQGNTGELF
TRBV9 ASSVGRFGAGDGYT
TRBV28 ASSISGTGAYEQY
TRBV5-4 ASSLGDRGSETQY
TRBV4-1 ASSQVSRTGEAF
TRBV6-1 ASSDRINYGYT
TRBV6-5 ASSIDRSRNQPQH
TRBV9 ASSAGQGNHGYT
TRBV4-2 ASSQTDNYGYT
TRBV9 ASSVGQIWSDEAF